Each of the 29 T cell receptor beta chains below was sequenced from the same sample in a study of response to subunit inactivated influenza vaccine. TCRdb redid the calling of the RT-PCR reads with MiXCR, one entry per CDR3 protein. The repertoire consists of 650,000 to 800,000 distinct CDR3 sequences, with about 18% occurring once and the leading ten covering about 11%. The sample was PBMCs from blood, taken 4 to 6 days after vaccination. These receptor sequences come from a man in his fifties or sixties who received an inactivated influenza vaccine.

The chain joins TRBV5-1 to TRBJ2-7; possibly TRBD1 for D (5 bases). Germline values: CDR1 SGHRS, CDR2 YFSETQ. V was cut by 4 bases and J by 2 bases, with 10 bases left in between. The CDR3 has 13 residues. This CDR3 is CASSVTGPYEQYF. The CDR3, as DNA: TGCGCCAGCAGCGTCACAGGTCCCTACGAGCAGTACTTC.

The table lists this clonotype with a few counts. The chain links TRBV27 to TRBJ2-4; 7 bases align to TRBD1. Trimming cost V 6 bases and J 0 bases; bases outside gene matches: 11. The CDR3 consists of 17 residues. Per the germline V gene, CDR1 is MNHEY and CDR2 is SMNVEV (reference sequence). The CDR3 region has the DNA TGTGCCAGCAGCCCTCGGGAAGGGGGCGCAGCCAAAAACATTCAGTACTTC. It codes for CASSPREGGAAKNIQYF.

The rearrangement joins TRBV12-3 or TRBV12-4 to TRBJ2-3; the D gene is possibly TRBD2 (6 bases). CDR3 length: 14 residues. Trimming removed 7 bases from V and 1 base from J, with 12 bases in between. The CDR3 reads CASNLASGTDTQYF. Here the CDR3 DNA reads TGTGCCAGCAATTTGGCTAGCGGCACAGATACGCAGTATTTT.

The rearrangement joins TRBV7-2 to TRBJ1-5, with D perhaps TRBD1 (5 bases). V lost 5 bases and J 2 bases, leaving 13 bases between the germline ends. CDR3 length equals 15 residues. Germline V gives CDR1 SGHTA, CDR2 FQGNSA. The CDR3 bases are TGTGCCAGCAGCCCTACAGGAACTGGCAATCAGCCCCAGCATTTT. Its translation is CASSPTGTGNQPQHF.

This clonotype came up a few times. J is TRBJ1-1 and V is TRBV11-2, with D tentatively TRBD1 (5 bases). CDR1 and CDR2 (germline): SGHAT, FQNNGV. This CDR3 has 13 amino acids. The V gene lost 1 base and the J gene lost 5 bases, with 8 bases spanning the gap. Here the CDR3 DNA reads TGTGCCAGCAGCTTAGGGGAGGGGACTGAAGCTTTCTTT. Residues: CASSLGEGTEAFF.

This clonotype showed up just a few times. The rearrangement uses TRBV29-1 and TRBJ2-4; 7 bases match TRBD1. Germline CDR1 reads SQVTM; CDR2 reads ANQGSEA. The CDR3 contains 14 residues. V gave up 5 bases and J gave up 3 bases; unmatched junction bases: 7. In DNA form, the CDR3 reads TGCAGCGTTCTAGGGGGACAGTACAAAAACATTCAGTACTTC. Amino acid sequence: CSVLGGQYKNIQYF. Looking up the rest from reference TRBV29-1 and TRBJ2-4 gives the full variable domain: SAVISQKPSRDICQRGTSLTIQCQVDSQVTMMFWYRQQPGQSLTLIATANQGSEATYESGFVIDKFPISRPNLTFSTLTVSNMSPEDSSIYLCSVLGGQYKNIQYFGAGTRLSVL.

The gene calls are TRBV18 and TRBJ2-5; D may be TRBD1 (6 bases). The CDR3 has 17 residues. Trimming shortened V by 1 base and J by 1 base, and 16 bases separated the two germline ends. CDR1 and CDR2 from the germline V gene are KGHSH and LQKENI. CDR3 sequence reads: CASSPRGHSKFQETQYF. In nucleotides, the CDR3 is TGTGCCAGCTCACCACGGGGACACTCAAAATTCCAAGAGACCCAGTACTTC.

This clonotype has only a few counts. The chain links TRBV5-1 to TRBJ2-5; TRBD1 is a possible D gene (6 bases). The CDR3 is made up of 15 amino acids. V lost 3 bases to trimming and J lost 2 bases, with 14 bases between them. Germline values: CDR1 SGHRS, CDR2 YFSETQ. The CDR3 DNA sequence: TGCGCCAGCAGCTCCGGGACAAACTTTCAAGAGACCCAGTACTTC. Translation: CASSSGTNFQETQYF. The full variable domain, in which reference TRBV5-1 and TRBJ2-5 provide the parts outside the CDR3, is KAGVTQTPRYLIKTRGQQVTLSCSPISGHRSVSWYQQTPGQGLQFLFEYFSETQRNKGNFPGRFSGRQFSNSRSEMNVSTLELGDSALYLCASSSGTNFQETQYFGPGTRLLVL.

A few counts support this clonotype. CDR3 amino acids: CASSQRDRGHQETQYF. CDR3 nucleotides: TGCGCCAGCAGCCAAAGGGACAGGGGACACCAAGAGACCCAGTACTTC. This chain links TRBV4-1 with TRBJ2-5; 10 nucleotides line up with TRBD1. Germline values: CDR1 MGHRA, CDR2 YSYEKL. The CDR3 is made up of 16 amino acids. Trimming cost V 2 bases and J 0 bases; bases outside gene matches: 3.

The rearrangement joins TRBV28 to TRBJ2-3, with D tentatively TRBD1 (6 bases). V was shortened by 2 bases and J by 4 bases, with 10 bases between the two germline ends. The CDR3 contains 14 residues. Germline V lookup: CDR1 MDHEN, CDR2 SYDVKM. CDR3 protein: CASSLTTGSDTQYF. CDR3 coding DNA: TGTGCCAGCAGTTTAACTACAGGGTCAGATACGCAGTATTTT.

This clonotype was observed a handful of times. The chain uses TRBV27 and TRBJ2-7; D assignment may be TRBD1 or TRBD2 (5 bases each). CDR1 MNHEY and CDR2 SMNVEV come from the germline V gene (reference sequence). CDR3 length equals 15 residues. V was shortened by 1 base and J by 3 bases, with 13 bases between the two germline ends. CDR3: CASSLWSGAVYEQYF. The CDR3 bases are TGTGCCAGCAGTTTATGGTCCGGGGCAGTCTACGAGCAGTACTTC.

The V call is TRBV11-2, the J call TRBJ2-3; TRBD2 matches at 11 bases. This CDR3 spans 20 amino acids. J was trimmed by 0 bases and V by 2 bases; bases with no gene match: 13. Germline V gives CDR1 SGHAT, CDR2 FQNNGV. DNA of the CDR3: TGTGCCAGCAGCTTATATCTAACCGGGACTAGCGGATTTAGCACAGATACGCAGTATTTT. Translation: CASSLYLTGTSGFSTDTQYF.

Only a few counts were recorded for this clonotype. The J gene is TRBJ2-7, the V gene TRBV10-3; 8 nucleotides agree with TRBD1. V lost 6 bases, J lost 5 bases, and 6 bases stayed unmatched. This CDR3 contains 13 residues. CDR1 and CDR2 (germline): ENHRY, SYGVKD. CDR3 sequence: CAISGTGEHEQYF. The CDR3 region has the DNA TGTGCCATCAGCGGGACAGGAGAACACGAGCAGTACTTC.

The J gene is TRBJ2-1, the V gene TRBV6-2 or TRBV6-3; D gene ambiguous. CDR3 length: 14 amino acids. Germline CDR1 and CDR2: MNHEY and SVGEGT. V lost 0 bases, J lost 0 bases, and 3 bases lay in between. The CDR3 sequence: CASSYSPSYNEQFF. The CDR3 DNA follows: TGTGCCAGCAGTTACTCGCCCTCCTACAATGAGCAGTTCTTC.

The chain carries TRBV12-3 or TRBV12-4 and TRBJ2-3, with D tentatively TRBD1 (5 bases). This CDR3 comprises 15 residues. V lost 6 bases and J lost 1, with 14 bases in between. The CDR3, as DNA: TGTGCCAGCAGCTGGACAAGCCGTGGCACAGATACGCAGTATTTT. Encoded protein: CASSWTSRGTDTQYF.

The J gene is TRBJ2-2, the V gene TRBV5-1; tentatively, D is TRBD1 (5 bases). Germline-derived CDR1 and CDR2 are SGHRS and YFSETQ. The CDR3 loop spans 16 amino acids. V was shortened by 0 bases and J by 7 bases, with 16 bases between the two germline ends. The CDR3 sequence: CASSLDPLQDLGELFF. The CDR3 DNA follows: TGCGCCAGCAGCTTGGACCCGTTACAGGATCTCGGGGAGCTGTTTTTT.

The CDR3 nucleotides are TGCGCCAGCAGCGGGGGGGCTGGACGGCTGAACACCGGGGAGCTGTTTTTT. Protein product: CASSGGAGRLNTGELFF. This chain connects TRBV5-1 to TRBJ2-2; tentatively, D is TRBD2 (7 bases). Trimming shortened V by 4 bases and J by 1 base, and 17 bases separated the two germline ends. Germline V lookup: CDR1 SGHRS, CDR2 YFSETQ. CDR3 length: 17 residues.

This clonotype was found a few times. The chain is built from TRBV6-5 and TRBJ2-7; D ambiguous. This CDR3 spans 14 amino acids. Germline lookup yields CDR1 MNHEY and CDR2 SVGAGI. Trimming shortened V by 1 base and J by 0 bases, and 7 bases separated the two germline ends. As DNA, the CDR3 is TGTGCCAGCAGTTACTTCGCGGACTCCTACGAGCAGTACTTC. Encoded protein: CASSYFADSYEQYF.

This clonotype occurred a few times. The CDR3 protein is CASSVDGKGDIQYF. CDR3 sequence (DNA): TGCGCCAGCAGCGTGGACGGGAAGGGAGACATTCAGTACTTC. The genes are TRBV5-1 and TRBJ2-4, with TRBD2 as a possible D gene (5 bases). The CDR3 contains 14 residues. From germline, CDR1 is SGHRS and CDR2 YFSETQ. V was clipped by 4 bases and J by 8 bases, with 16 bases between them.

This clonotype was observed a few times. The rearrangement joins TRBV20-1 to TRBJ2-3, with D possibly matching TRBD2 (6 bases). V gave up 6 bases and J gave up 1 base, with 20 bases separating them. This CDR3 has 16 residues. The germline V gene has CDR1 DFQATT and CDR2 SNEGSKA (reference sequence). CDR3 region: CSAQSGTSVGTDTQYF. The CDR3 DNA reads as TGCAGTGCCCAATCCGGGACTTCGGTCGGCACAGATACGCAGTATTTT.

Only a few counts were recorded for this clonotype. The rearrangement links TRBV5-6 to TRBJ2-1; tentative D call: TRBD1 (7 bases). Trimming removed 0 bases from V and 7 bases from J, with 11 bases in between. The length of the CDR3 is 14 residues. Germline V gene sequence: CDR1 SGHDT, CDR2 YYEEEE. The chain's CDR3 is CASSLGGDRNEQFF. In DNA form, the CDR3 reads TGTGCCAGCAGCTTGGGGGGGGACAGAAATGAGCAGTTCTTC.

The chain is built from TRBV9 and TRBJ2-5; 9 bases are shared with TRBD2. The V gene end was trimmed by 0 bases and the J gene end by 5 bases; junction bases not matched to a gene: 8. Germline loops: CDR1 SGDLS, CDR2 YYNGEE. This CDR3 region has 16 residues. The CDR3 DNA follows: TGTGCCAGCAGCGTAGGCCCCCTAGCGGGGACCGAGACCCAGTACTTC. Its protein product is CASSVGPLAGTETQYF.

This clonotype was recorded a few times. The gene calls are TRBV12-3 or TRBV12-4 and TRBJ2-7; perhaps TRBD2 as D (6 bases). The CDR3 consists of 14 residues. Trimming stripped 6 bases from V and 0 bases from J, with 12 bases between. Here the CDR3 reads CASSRDSRSYEQYF. The CDR3 bases are TGTGCCAGCAGCCGGGACTCCCGCTCCTACGAGCAGTACTTC.

Points on this clonotype: The junction shows a germline mismatch at one end, possibly a read error. V and J are TRBV5-1 and TRBJ1-4; D is perhaps TRBD1 (5 bases). This CDR3 has 15 residues. The germline CDR1 and CDR2 sequences are SGHRS and YFSETQ. The CDR3 sequence: CAISRPGGTNEKLFF. The CDR3 bases are TGCGCCATCAGCCGACCGGGGGGAACTAATGAAAAACTGTTTTTT. Looking up the rest from reference TRBV5-1 and TRBJ1-4 gives the full variable domain: KAGVTQTPRYLIKTRGQQVTLSCSPISGHRSVSWYQQTPGQGLQFLFEYFSETQRNKGNFPGRFSGRQFSNSRSEMNVSTLELGDSALYLCAISRPGGTNEKLFFGSGTQLSVL.

The V call is TRBV7-9, the J call TRBJ2-1; TRBD2 might be the D (6 bases). Germline values: CDR1 SEHNR, CDR2 FQNEAQ (reference sequence). With 5 bases removed from V and 3 bases from J, the gap between germline ends came to 11 bases. The CDR3 consists of 14 residues. The CDR3 loop is CASSESGYYNEQFF. CDR3 DNA: TGTGCCAGCAGCGAAAGCGGGTACTACAATGAGCAGTTCTTC.

V usage is TRBV2 and J usage is TRBJ2-7; D gene uncertain. Germline V CDR1 and CDR2: SNHLY, FYNNEI. Between the trimmed V and J ends, which lost 4 bases and 7 bases, there was a span of 8 bases. CDR3 length equals 11 residues. Here the CDR3 reads CASSVVVEQYF. The CDR3 coding sequence is TGTGCCAGCAGTGTGGTAGTGGAGCAGTACTTC.

There are many counts of this clonotype. The chain combines TRBV5-5 with TRBJ2-3; D not resolved. The CDR3 runs to 16 residues. The germline V gene encodes CDR1 SGHKS and CDR2 YYEKEE (reference sequence). V lost 0 bases, J lost 4 bases, and 15 bases lay in between. The chain's CDR3 is CASSLVGSSSADTQYF. The CDR3 DNA is TGTGCCAGCAGCTTGGTCGGCAGTTCAAGCGCAGATACGCAGTATTTT.

The V gene is TRBV6-1, the J gene TRBJ2-3; a weak D match, TRBD1 (5 bases). V was clipped by 6 bases and J by 5 bases, with 18 bases between them. This CDR3 has 15 amino acids. Germline CDR1 MNHNS, CDR2 SASEGT. The CDR3 loop is CASRTGAAGIDTQYF. The DNA for the CDR3 is TGTGCCAGCAGGACGGGCGCCGCAGGGATAGATACGCAGTATTTT.

This clonotype was observed a few times. The chain joins TRBV4-2 to TRBJ1-2; D gene unclear. With 1 base removed from V and 2 bases from J, the gap between germline ends came to 14 bases. The CDR3 spans 16 residues. CDR1 and CDR2 (germline): LGHNA, YNFKEQ. The CDR3 nucleotides are TGTGCCAGCAGCCAAGGTTGGTCCACGACAAACTATGGCTACACCTTC. Protein: CASSQGWSTTNYGYTF.